This TCR beta chain was sequenced in a study of CD8+CD57+ T cells in acquired aplastic anemia. Study in general: When averaged, DNA from sorted CD4+ and CD8+ cells came to 3.2 ug. Points from the study as a whole: Patient and control CD8+ Simpson's diversity was not significantly different. There were roughly 28 CD8+ CDR3 sequences that occurred in both patients and controls.

According to the study, genomic DNA was the template for TCR beta VDJ and CDR3 profiling. From the reads, TCRdb called clonotypes with MiXCR, one entry per CDR3 protein. The table shows 250,000 to 300,000 distinct CDR3 sequences, with about 56% occurring only once. With 3 bases removed from V and 7 bases from J, the gap between germline ends came to 10 bases. The germline CDR1 and CDR2 sequences are DFQATT and SNEGSKA (reference sequence). The CDR3 is 13 amino acids. In this sample, this clonotype turned up many times. What it binds is not known. The chain carries TRBV20-1 and TRBJ1-6; D ambiguous. The receptor comes from a human donor with severe aplastic anemia or a healthy control (not recorded which). The source material was sorted CD4+, CD8+, or CD8+CD57+ T cells (not recorded which) from PBMCs. This chain's CDR3 is CSASPAPNSPLHF. The DNA of the CDR3 is TGCAGTGCTAGTCCAGCCCCAAATTCACCCCTCCACTTT.